This T cell receptor beta chain derives from a study of cytomegalovirus exposure and HLA in healthy donors. Turning to the study itself: An early release of data contained roughly 86 million unique TCRs, which came from HLA-typed donors.

PCR primers comprised 60 Vbeta and 13 Jbeta primers. Authors' processing steps: In a later analysis, of approximately 81 million unique beta chains, some 10 million appeared in at least two donors. Produced via immunoSEQ multiplex PCR; TCRdb's table is partial and in-frame only. V, J and clone size are those of that table, while D and trimming were read from the DNA. This table holds 150,000 or so clones, roughly 79% found once. Germline V CDR1 and CDR2: SGHTS, YDEGEE. This CDR3 has 15 amino acids. Trimming pared 3 bases from V and 2 bases from J, leaving 14 bases between. The study, taken as a whole, reports: The study flagged roughly 160 TCR beta chains as cytomegalovirus-associated.

Regarding this clone: Its antigen remains unknown.

Specimen: PBMCs. The chain combines TRBV5-8 with TRBJ1-1, with D unresolved. This receptor was obtained from a woman aged 40 to 50 in good health and CMV-seropositive. In DNA, the CDR3 is TGTGCCAGCAGCTCGCCCGAGGAAATTAACACTGAAGCTTTCTTT. Protein: CASSSPEEINTEAFF.